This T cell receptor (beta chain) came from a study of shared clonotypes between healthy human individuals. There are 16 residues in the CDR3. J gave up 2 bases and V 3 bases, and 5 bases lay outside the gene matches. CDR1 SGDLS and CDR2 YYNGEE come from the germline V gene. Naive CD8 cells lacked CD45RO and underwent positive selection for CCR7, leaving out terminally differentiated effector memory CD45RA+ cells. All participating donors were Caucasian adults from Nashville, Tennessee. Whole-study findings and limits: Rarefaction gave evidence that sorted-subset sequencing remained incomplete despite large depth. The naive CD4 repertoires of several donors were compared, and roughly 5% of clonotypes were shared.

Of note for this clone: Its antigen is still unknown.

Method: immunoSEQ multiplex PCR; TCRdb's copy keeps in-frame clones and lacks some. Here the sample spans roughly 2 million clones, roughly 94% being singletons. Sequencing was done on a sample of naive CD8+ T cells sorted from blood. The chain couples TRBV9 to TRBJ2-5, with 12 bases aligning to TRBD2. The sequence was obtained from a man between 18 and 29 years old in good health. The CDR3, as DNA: TGTGCCAGCAGCGCCAGTCTAGCGGGGGGGCAAGAGACCCAGTACTTC. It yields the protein CASSASLAGGQETQYF. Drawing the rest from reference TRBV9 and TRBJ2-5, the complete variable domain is DSGVTQTPKHLITATGQRVTLRCSPRSGDLSVYWYQQSLDQGLQFLIQYYNGEERAKGNILERFSAQQFPDLHSELNLSSLELGDSALYFCASSASLAGGQETQYFGPGTRLLVL.